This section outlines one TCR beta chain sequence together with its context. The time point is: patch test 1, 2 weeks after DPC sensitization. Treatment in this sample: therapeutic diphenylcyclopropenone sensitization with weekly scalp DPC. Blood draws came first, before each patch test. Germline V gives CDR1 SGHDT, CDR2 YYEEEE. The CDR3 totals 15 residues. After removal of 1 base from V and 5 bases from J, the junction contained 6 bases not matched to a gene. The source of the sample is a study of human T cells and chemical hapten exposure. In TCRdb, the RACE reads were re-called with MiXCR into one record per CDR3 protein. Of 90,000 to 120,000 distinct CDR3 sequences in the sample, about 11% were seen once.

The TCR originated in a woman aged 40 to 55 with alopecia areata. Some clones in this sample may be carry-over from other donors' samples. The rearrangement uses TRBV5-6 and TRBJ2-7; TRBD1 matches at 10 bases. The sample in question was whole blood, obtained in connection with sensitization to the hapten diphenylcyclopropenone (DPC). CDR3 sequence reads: CASSLSLGTGDEQYF. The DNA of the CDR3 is TGTGCCAGCAGCTTGAGTCTCGGGACAGGGGACGAGCAGTACTTC.